This entry describes one T cell receptor beta chain. No antigen is known for it. This sample was included in a study of graft-versus-host responses after intestinal transplantation. TCRdb's copy holds only in-frame clones and misses some; the assay was immunoSEQ multiplex PCR. The table includes fewer than 85,000 clones, about 80% detected once. The CDR3 is made up of 13 amino acids. Germline CDR1 is MNHNS and CDR2 is SASEGT. The V gene lost 6 bases and the J gene lost 1 base, with 9 bases spanning the gap. Broader study findings: Association was observed between peak circulating GvH clone levels and early post-transplant HvG declines.

The rearrangement links TRBV6-1 to TRBJ1-1; TRBD1 might be the D (6 bases). The starting material was unstimulated CD4+ T cells sorted from spleen or lymph node cells, obtained before transplant. The origin of this receptor is a human donor who was the organ donor for an intestinal transplant. CDR3 in DNA: TGTGCCAGCAGGACACAGGGGAACACTGAAGCTTTCTTT. This encodes CASRTQGNTEAFF.